The 4 T cell receptor beta chains presented below share a single source sample, sequenced in a study of CD8 T cells in Susac syndrome. Random hexamers primed reverse transcription of about 0.5 to 1 ug RNA. TCRdb called the immunoSEQ multiplex PCR reads again in MiXCR, with one record for every CDR3 protein. The data show around 170,000 distinct CDR3 sequences, approximately 96% seen once. Sequencing was performed on CD4+ T cells from PBMCs. Source of these receptors: a human donor with Susac syndrome.

V usage is TRBV7-2 and J usage is TRBJ2-5; D call uncertain. V dropped 5 bases and J dropped 12 bases, with 13 bases sitting between them. CDR1 SGHTA and CDR2 FQGNSA come from the germline V gene. The CDR3 is made up of 11 amino acids. The CDR3 protein is CASSEPGQKYF. The CDR3, as DNA: TGTGCCAGCAGCGAACCGGGCCAGAAGTACTTC.

This chain uses TRBV5-1 with TRBJ1-1, with a tentative D call TRBD1 (5 bases). With 4 bases removed from V and 3 bases from J, the gap between germline ends came to 22 bases. The CDR3 has 17 residues. Germline assignment: CDR1 SGHRS and CDR2 YFSETQ. CDR3 sequence (DNA): TGCGCCAGCAGCCAAAAACGGACCGGGGGTGTCGACACTGAAGCTTTCTTT. It is translated as CASSQKRTGGVDTEAFF.

The chain uses TRBV3-1 and TRBJ2-7; possible D gene TRBD1, 6 bases. V lost 6 bases to trimming and J lost 1 base, with 16 bases between them. Per germline, CDR1 LGHDT and CDR2 YNNKEL (reference sequence). The CDR3 length is 15 residues. This chain's CDR3 is CASSKGQGGSYEQYF. In nucleotides, the CDR3 is TGTGCCAGCAGTAAGGGACAAGGGGGATCCTACGAGCAGTACTTC.

A note on this clonotype: Relative to the germline gene, one junction end is altered; a read error may explain this. The genes are TRBV23-1 and TRBJ1-5; D perhaps matches TRBD1 (6 bases). TRBV23-1 is flagged as an ORF with uncertain function. The CDR3 runs 15 residues. CDR3 DNA: TGCGCCGGCAGCCGGGACAATGGTAGCAATCAGCCCCAGCATTTT. Protein product: CAGSRDNGSNQPQHF.